This T cell receptor beta chain stems from a study of shared clonotypes between healthy human individuals. The ends were cut back, 2 bases at V and 2 bases at J, with 3 bases in the middle. CDR3 size: 12 residues. The V gene's germline CDR1 is SGHVS and CDR2 FQNEAQ. Several immunoSEQ plates received, in even portions, the genomic DNA of each subset. Original handling: Because ImmunoSEQ provided only junction sequences with no quality scores, the filtering differed. Repertoires were generated with immunoSEQ multiplex PCR, while TCRdb's copy carries only in-frame clones and drops some. That table is the source of V, J and clone size, and D and trimming were worked out from the DNA. The sample lists under 1,900,000 clones; approximately 98.5% were seen once.

This receptor was obtained from a man younger than 45 in good health. Input material: naive CD4+ T cells sorted from blood. The subset was: CD45RA+ positively selected. The chain links TRBV7-8 to TRBJ1-2, with D hard to call. Here the CDR3 DNA reads TGTGCCAGCAGCTTAAGCAACTATGGCTACACCTTC. Translating it yields CASSLSNYGYTF.